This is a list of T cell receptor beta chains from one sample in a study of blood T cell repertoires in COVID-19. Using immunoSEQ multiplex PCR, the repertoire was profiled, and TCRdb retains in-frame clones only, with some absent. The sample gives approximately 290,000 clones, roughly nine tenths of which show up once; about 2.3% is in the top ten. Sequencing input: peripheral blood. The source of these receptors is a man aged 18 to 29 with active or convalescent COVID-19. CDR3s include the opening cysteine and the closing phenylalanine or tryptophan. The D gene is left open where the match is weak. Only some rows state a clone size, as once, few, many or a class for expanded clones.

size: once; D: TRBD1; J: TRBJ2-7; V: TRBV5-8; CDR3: CASSLGGQSSYEQYF; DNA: TGTGCCAGCAGCTTGGGGGGACAGAGTTCCTACGAGCAGTACTTC
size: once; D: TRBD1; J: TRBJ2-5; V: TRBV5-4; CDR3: CASIDRVRETQYF; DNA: TGTGCCAGCATCGACAGGGTTCGAGAGACCCAGTACTTC
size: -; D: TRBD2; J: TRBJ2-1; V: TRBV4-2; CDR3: CASSQGTSGAMNEQFF; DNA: TGTGCCAGCAGCCAAGGGACTAGCGGGGCTATGAATGAGCAGTTCTTC
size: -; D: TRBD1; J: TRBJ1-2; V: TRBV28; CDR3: CASTPRGFGYTF; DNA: TGTGCCAGCACCCCCAGGGGGTTTGGCTACACCTTC
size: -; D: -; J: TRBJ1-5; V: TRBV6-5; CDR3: CATQSGAFNQPQHF; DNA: TGTGCAACACAGAGCGGGGCCTTCAATCAGCCCCAGCATTTT
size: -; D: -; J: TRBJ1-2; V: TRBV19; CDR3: CASMEHYGYTF; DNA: TGTGCCAGTATGGAGCACTATGGCTACACCTTC
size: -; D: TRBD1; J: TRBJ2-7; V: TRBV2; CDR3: CASSGGQGFYEQYF; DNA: TGTGCCAGCAGTGGAGGACAGGGCTTCTACGAGCAGTACTTC
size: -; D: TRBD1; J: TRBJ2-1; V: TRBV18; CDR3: CASSGLPFRGRIYNEQFF; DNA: TGTGCCAGCTCAGGGCTCCCCTTTAGGGGGCGCATATACAATGAGCAGTTCTTC
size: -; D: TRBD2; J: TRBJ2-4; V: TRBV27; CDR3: CASSSPRGGSRNIQYF; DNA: TGTGCCAGCAGTTCGCCCCGGGGAGGGTCTAGAAACATTCAGTACTTC
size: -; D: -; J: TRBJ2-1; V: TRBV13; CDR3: CASSFRGSYNEQFF; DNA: TGTGCCAGCAGCTTCCGAGGCTCCTACAATGAGCAGTTCTTC
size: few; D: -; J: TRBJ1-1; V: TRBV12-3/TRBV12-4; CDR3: CASCRVVNTEAFF; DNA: TGTGCCAGCTGCAGGGTTGTGAACACTGAAGCTTTCTTT
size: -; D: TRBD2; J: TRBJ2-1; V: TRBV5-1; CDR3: CASSFSSGSPKLYNEQFF; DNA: TGCGCCAGCAGCTTCTCTAGCGGGAGCCCAAAATTATACAATGAGCAGTTCTTC
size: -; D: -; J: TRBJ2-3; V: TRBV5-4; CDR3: CASSLSTDPSTDTQYF; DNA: TGTGCCAGCAGCTTGTCGACAGACCCTAGCACAGATACGCAGTATTTT
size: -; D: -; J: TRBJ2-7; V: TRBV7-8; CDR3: CASSLYTGSITYEQYF; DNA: TGTGCCAGCAGCTTATATACAGGGAGCATCACCTACGAGCAGTACTTC
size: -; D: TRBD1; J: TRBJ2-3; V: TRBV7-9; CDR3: CASSLAWGRQGDTDTQYF; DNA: TGTGCCAGCAGCTTAGCTTGGGGAAGACAGGGGGACACAGATACGCAGTATTTT
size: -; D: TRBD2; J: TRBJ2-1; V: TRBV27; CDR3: CASSLSKRGGDEQFF; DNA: TGTGCCAGCAGTTTATCAAAGCGGGGTGGGGATGAGCAGTTCTTC
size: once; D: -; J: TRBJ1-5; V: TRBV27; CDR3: CASSLYTGSNQPQHF; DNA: TGTGCCAGCAGTTTATATACAGGGAGCAATCAGCCCCAGCATTTT
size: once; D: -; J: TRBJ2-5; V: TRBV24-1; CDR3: CATSPRNQETQYF; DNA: TGTGCCACCAGTCCGAGAAACCAAGAGACCCAGTACTTC
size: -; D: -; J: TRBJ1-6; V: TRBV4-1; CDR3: CASSLESNRVDSPLHF; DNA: TGCGCCAGCAGCCTAGAGAGTAACAGGGTGGATTCACCCCTCCACTTT
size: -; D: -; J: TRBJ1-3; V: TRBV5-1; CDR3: CASSINIQGSGNTIYF; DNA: TGCGCCAGCAGTATCAATATTCAGGGGTCTGGAAACACCATATATTTT
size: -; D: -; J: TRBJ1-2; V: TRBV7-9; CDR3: CASSLARRLLVNYGYTF; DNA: TGTGCCAGCAGCTTAGCGCGGCGGCTCCTGGTAAACTATGGCTACACCTTC
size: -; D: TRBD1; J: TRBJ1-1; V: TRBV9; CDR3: CASSPYRGTLGTEAFF; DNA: TGTGCCAGCAGCCCGTACAGGGGGACGCTGGGCACTGAAGCTTTCTTT
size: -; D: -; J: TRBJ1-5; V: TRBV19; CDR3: CASSIRRVYSNQPQHF; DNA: TGTGCCAGTAGTATAAGGAGAGTTTATAGCAATCAGCCCCAGCATTTT
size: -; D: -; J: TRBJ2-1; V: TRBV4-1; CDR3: CASSQEAVSYNEQFF; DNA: TGCGCCAGCAGCCAAGAAGCCGTGTCATACAATGAGCAGTTCTTC
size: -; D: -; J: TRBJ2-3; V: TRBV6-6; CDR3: CASSYRTDTDTQYF; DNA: TGTGCCAGCAGTTACAGGACTGACACAGATACGCAGTATTTT
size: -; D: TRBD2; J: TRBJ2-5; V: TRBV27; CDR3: CASSLNSGGYQETQYF; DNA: TGTGCCAGCAGTTTAAATAGCGGGGGCTACCAAGAGACCCAGTACTTC
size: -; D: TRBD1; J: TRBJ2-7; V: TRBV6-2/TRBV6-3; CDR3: CASSYRGTGKGEQYF; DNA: TGTGCCAGCAGTTACCGCGGGACAGGGAAGGGCGAGCAGTACTTC
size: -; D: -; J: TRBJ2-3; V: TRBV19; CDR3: CASSPRLAARDTQYF; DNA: TGTGCCAGTAGTCCCCGGTTGGCGGCCCGAGATACGCAGTATTTT
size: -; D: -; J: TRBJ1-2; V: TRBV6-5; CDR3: CASSRRVNYGYTF; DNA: TGTGCCAGCAGTCGCAGGGTAAACTATGGCTACACCTTC
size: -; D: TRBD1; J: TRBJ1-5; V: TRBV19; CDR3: CASRPTRTGPNQPQHF; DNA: TGTGCCAGTAGACCAACCCGGACAGGGCCTAATCAGCCCCAGCATTTT
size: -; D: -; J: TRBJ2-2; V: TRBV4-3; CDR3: CASSQDLRSGTGELFF; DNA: TGCGCCAGCAGCCAAGATTTAAGGTCGGGCACCGGGGAGCTGTTTTTT
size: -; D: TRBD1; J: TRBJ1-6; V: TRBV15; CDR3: CATSRDGPGQRTSPLHF; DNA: TGTGCCACCAGCAGAGATGGACCGGGACAGCGGACTTCACCCCTCCACTTT
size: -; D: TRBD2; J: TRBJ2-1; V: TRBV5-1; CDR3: CASNAGGPLYNEQFF; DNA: TGCGCCAGCAACGCGGGAGGGCCATTGTACAATGAGCAGTTCTTC
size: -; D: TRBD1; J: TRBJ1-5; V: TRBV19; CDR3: CASSQDRGNQPQHF; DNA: TGTGCCAGTAGCCAAGACAGGGGTAATCAGCCCCAGCATTTT
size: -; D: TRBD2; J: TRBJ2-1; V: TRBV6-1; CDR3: CASSGLAGVTYNEQFF; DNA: TGTGCCAGCAGTGGATTAGCGGGGGTAACCTACAATGAGCAGTTCTTC
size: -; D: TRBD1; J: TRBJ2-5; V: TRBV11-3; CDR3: CASSLGQGNVGETQYF; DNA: TGTGCCAGCAGCTTGGGACAGGGAAACGTCGGAGAGACCCAGTACTTC
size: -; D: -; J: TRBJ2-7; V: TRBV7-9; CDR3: CASSPGISYEQYF; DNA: TGTGCCAGCAGCCCAGGGATCTCCTACGAGCAGTACTTC
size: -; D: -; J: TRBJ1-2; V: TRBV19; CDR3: CASSIGRGFYGYTF; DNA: TGTGCCAGTAGTATAGGTAGGGGGTTCTATGGCTACACCTTC
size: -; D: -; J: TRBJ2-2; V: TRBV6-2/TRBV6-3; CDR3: CASSSANTGELFF; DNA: TGTGCCAGCAGCTCGGCGAACACCGGGGAGCTGTTTTTT
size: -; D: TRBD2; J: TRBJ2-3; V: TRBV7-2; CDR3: CASSPQGLAGDTQYF; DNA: TGTGCCAGCAGCCCGCAAGGGCTAGCGGGAGATACGCAGTATTTT
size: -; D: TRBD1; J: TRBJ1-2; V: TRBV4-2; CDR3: CASSHPGQGGTF; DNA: TGTGCCAGCAGCCACCCGGGACAGGGAGGGACCTTC
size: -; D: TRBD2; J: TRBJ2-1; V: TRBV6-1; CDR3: CASSEFSAGGKDEQFF; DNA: TGTGCCAGCAGTGAATTTTCAGCGGGAGGAAAAGATGAGCAGTTCTTC
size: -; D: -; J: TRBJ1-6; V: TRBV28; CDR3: CASSLTSYNSPLHF; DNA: TGTGCCAGCAGTTTGACAAGCTATAATTCACCCCTCCACTTT
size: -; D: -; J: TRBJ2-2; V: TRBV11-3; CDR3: CASSPRAWGEENTGELFF; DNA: TGTGCCAGCAGCCCCCGAGCGTGGGGGGAAGAGAACACCGGGGAGCTGTTTTTT
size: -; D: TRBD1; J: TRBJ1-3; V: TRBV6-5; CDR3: CASTVERGPGNTIYF; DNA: TGTGCCAGCACCGTAGAAAGGGGGCCTGGAAACACCATATATTTT
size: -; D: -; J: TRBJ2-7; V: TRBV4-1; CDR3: CASSQALASTYEQYF; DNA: TGCGCCAGCAGCCAAGCGCTAGCGAGTACCTACGAGCAGTACTTC
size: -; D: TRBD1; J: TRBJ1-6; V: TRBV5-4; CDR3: CASSTLQGPNSPLHF; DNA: TGTGCCAGCAGCACATTACAGGGGCCCAATTCACCCCTCCACTTT
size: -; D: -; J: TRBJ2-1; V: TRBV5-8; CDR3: CASSSFRGRLEQFF; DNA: TGTGCCAGCAGCTCCTTTCGAGGGCGCTTAGAGCAGTTCTTC
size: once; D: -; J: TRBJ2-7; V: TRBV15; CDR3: CATSRRNTKRDEQYF; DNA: TGTGCCACCAGCAGACGTAACACCAAGCGAGACGAGCAGTACTTC
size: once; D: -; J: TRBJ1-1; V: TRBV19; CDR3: CASSTTVNTEAFF; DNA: TGTGCCAGTAGTACAACAGTGAACACTGAAGCTTTCTTT
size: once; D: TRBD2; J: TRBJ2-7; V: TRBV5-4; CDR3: CASSLGLADDSYEQYF; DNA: TGTGCCAGCAGCTTGGGACTAGCGGATGACTCCTACGAGCAGTACTTC
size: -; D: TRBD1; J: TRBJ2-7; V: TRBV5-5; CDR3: CASSPGQGRYEQYF; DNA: TGTGCCAGCAGCCCGGGACAGGGGAGGTACGAGCAGTACTTC
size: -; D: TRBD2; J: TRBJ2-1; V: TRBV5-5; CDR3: CASSSIAGDGNEQFF; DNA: TGTGCCAGCAGCTCGATAGCGGGAGATGGCAATGAGCAGTTCTTC